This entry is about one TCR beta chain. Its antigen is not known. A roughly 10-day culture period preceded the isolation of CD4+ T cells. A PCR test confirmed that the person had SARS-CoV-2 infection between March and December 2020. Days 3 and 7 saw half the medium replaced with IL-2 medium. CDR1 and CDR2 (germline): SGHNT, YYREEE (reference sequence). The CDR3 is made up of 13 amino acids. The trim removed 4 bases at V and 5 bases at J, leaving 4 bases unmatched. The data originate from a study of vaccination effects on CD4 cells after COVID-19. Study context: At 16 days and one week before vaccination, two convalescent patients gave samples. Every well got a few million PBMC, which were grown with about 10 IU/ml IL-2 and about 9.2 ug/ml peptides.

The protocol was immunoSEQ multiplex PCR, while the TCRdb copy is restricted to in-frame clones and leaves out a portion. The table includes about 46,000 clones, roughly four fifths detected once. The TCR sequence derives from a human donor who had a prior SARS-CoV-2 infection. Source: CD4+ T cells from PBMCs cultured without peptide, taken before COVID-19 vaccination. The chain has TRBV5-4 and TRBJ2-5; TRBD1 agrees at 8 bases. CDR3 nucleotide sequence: TGTGCCAGCAGCCTGCAGGGGGCTGAGACCCAGTACTTC. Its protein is CASSLQGAETQYF.